Following are 14 T cell receptor beta chains from one sample sequenced in a study of blood T cell repertoires in COVID-19. TCRdb's table, derived via immunoSEQ multiplex PCR, lists solely in-frame clones and lacks some. The sample has roughly 60,000 clones; around 90% are singletons. The specimen was peripheral blood. These receptors were taken from a human donor with acute or convalescent COVID-19. The donor label of this sample is uncertain.

The chain combines TRBV24-1 with TRBJ2-2, with D possibly matching TRBD1 (6 bases). Germline assignment: CDR1 KGHDR and CDR2 SFDVKD. The CDR3 consists of 13 residues. In nucleotides, the CDR3 is TGTGCTACCGGGACACCAAACACCGGGGAGCTGTTTTTT. This sequence encodes CATGTPNTGELFF.

The CDR3 nucleotides read TGTGCCACCAGTGATTTGCAGGCAGGGGAAGGTTACAATGAGCAGTTCTTC. It encodes CATSDLQAGEGYNEQFF. V is TRBV24-1 and J is TRBJ2-1, with D tentatively TRBD1 (6 bases). The CDR3 has 17 residues. CDR1 KGHDR and CDR2 SFDVKD come from the germline V gene. Trimming cost V 0 bases and J 4 bases, with 15 bases left between them.

V and J are TRBV20-1 and TRBJ1-2; 8 nucleotides agree with TRBD1. CDR3 length equals 14 residues. V shed 3 bases and J 8 bases; nucleotides not matched to a gene: 11. Germline CDR1 DFQATT, CDR2 SNEGSKA (reference sequence). The CDR3 nucleotides read TGCAGTGCTAGTTCTCCAGGGGGCCTGGGCGGCTACACCTTC. As protein: CSASSPGGLGGYTF.

The chain carries TRBV2 and TRBJ1-2; D call uncertain. The CDR3 has 12 amino acids. Trimming stripped 2 bases from V and 5 bases from J, with 6 bases between. The germline CDR1 and CDR2 sequences are SNHLY and FYNNEI. CDR3 region: CASSERGYGYTF. In DNA, the CDR3 is TGTGCCAGCAGTGAAAGAGGGTATGGCTACACCTTC.

V usage is TRBV12-3 or TRBV12-4 and J usage is TRBJ1-5; 7 bases align to TRBD1. There are 13 residues in the CDR3. Trimming at V came to 5 bases and at J to 6 bases, leaving 4 bases not matched to a gene. This CDR3 reads CASSRQGSQPQHF. The CDR3, as DNA: TGTGCCAGCAGTCGACAGGGAAGTCAGCCCCAGCATTTT.

A word on this clone: The same CDR3 is also encoded by other DNA sequences in this sample. CDR3 residues: CASSFTGENTEAFF. The DNA of the CDR3 is TGCGCCAGCAGCTTCACCGGGGAGAACACTGAAGCTTTCTTT. The chain uses TRBV5-1 and TRBJ1-1; the D is unclear. CDR1 is SGHRS and CDR2 is YFSETQ in the germline V gene. The V end was cut by 2 bases, the J end by 1 base, with 9 bases between. This CDR3 has 14 amino acids.

The CDR3 DNA reads as TGCGCCAGCAGCCAACATGCTCCTAGCGGGGACGAGCAGTACTTC. Its protein is CASSQHAPSGDEQYF. The V call is TRBV4-1, the J call TRBJ2-7, with 9 positions matching TRBD2. Germline trimming cut 2 bases from V and 5 bases from J; bases unmatched to any gene: 7. Germline CDR1 reads MGHRA; CDR2 reads YSYEKL. The CDR3 consists of 15 residues.

The chain couples TRBV7-2 to TRBJ2-1; 15 positions match TRBD2. The V segment lost 3 bases and the J segment 9 bases; nucleotides outside the gene matches: 3. In germline, CDR1 is SGHTA, CDR2 FQGNSA. This CDR3 region has 15 residues. The CDR3 loop reads CASSLGLAGGAEQFF. CDR3 nucleotides: TGTGCCAGCAGCTTGGGACTAGCGGGAGGAGCTGAGCAGTTCTTC.

This clone appeared a single time. This rearrangement joins TRBV11-2 to TRBJ2-5; D ambiguous. Looked up from germline, CDR1 is SGHAT and CDR2 is FQNNGV. This CDR3 spans 11 amino acids. Trimming removed 8 bases at V and 5 bases at J, with 9 bases between. CDR3 in amino acids: CASRVMETQYF. CDR3 DNA sequence: TGTGCCAGCCGGGTCATGGAGACCCAGTACTTC.

The chain combines TRBV18 with TRBJ1-1; perhaps TRBD1 as D (5 bases). Germline-derived CDR1 and CDR2 are KGHSH and LQKENI. V was shortened by 4 bases and J by 2 bases, with 11 bases between the two germline ends. The CDR3 consists of 14 residues. The CDR3 nucleotides are TGTGCCAGCTCACTCACGACAGTTAACACTGAAGCTTTCTTT. This gives the protein CASSLTTVNTEAFF. The full variable domain, with the rest looked up from reference TRBV18 and TRBJ1-1, is NAGVMQNPRHLVRRRGQEARLRCSPMKGHSHVYWYRQLPEEGLKFMVYLQKENIIDESGMPKERFSAEFPKEGPSILRIQQVVRGDSAAYFCASSLTTVNTEAFFGQGTRLTVV.

The chain couples TRBV28 to TRBJ1-3; no reliable D call. Germline values: CDR1 MDHEN, CDR2 SYDVKM. Trimming left V 8 bases short and J 0 bases short, with 11 bases between. The CDR3 extends over 14 amino acids. CDR3 protein: CASVVGASGNTIYF. The DNA for the CDR3 is TGTGCCAGCGTTGTAGGAGCCTCTGGAAACACCATATATTTT.

This clone was detected only once. This rearrangement joins TRBV9 to TRBJ2-3; 9 bases align to TRBD1. CDR3 length equals 16 residues. V gave up 4 bases and J gave up 3 bases; unmatched junction bases: 9. Germline values: CDR1 SGDLS, CDR2 YYNGEE. The CDR3 bases are TGTGCCAGCAGCACCGGGACAGGGTTATTTACAGATACGCAGTATTTT. Its protein product is CASSTGTGLFTDTQYF.

This clone has just one count. This sequence joins TRBV18 and TRBJ2-1; TRBD2 aligns across 16 bases. Germline V gene lookup returns CDR1 KGHSH and CDR2 LQKENI. This CDR3 region has 17 residues. J was trimmed by 9 bases and V by 3 bases; bases with no gene match: 8. The CDR3 sequence is CASSPDSGTSGGAEQFF. Written as DNA, the CDR3 is TGTGCCAGCTCACCGGACTCCGGGACTAGCGGGGGGGCTGAGCAGTTCTTC.

This chain joins TRBV24-1 and TRBJ1-1; TRBD1 aligns across 10 bases. The CDR3 is made up of 14 amino acids. Germline V gives CDR1 KGHDR, CDR2 SFDVKD. V dropped 4 bases and J dropped 4; count of bases not matched to a gene: 2. Written as DNA, the CDR3 is TGTGCCACCAGTGACGACAGGGGGCTCACTGAAGCTTTCTTT. Translation: CATSDDRGLTEAFF.